This T cell receptor beta chain originates from a study of blood T cell repertoires in COVID-19. About the research overall: Donors in the United States, Italy and Spain gave samples during acute or convalescent COVID-19.

Adults between roughly 18 and 95 years of age took part from 24 US areas. As originally analysed: Counts of nucleated cells, estimated from reference gene primer amplification, were obtained. The assay was immunoSEQ multiplex PCR, and TCRdb's table has in-frame clones only and misses some. That table supplies the V and J calls and clone size; D and trimming were determined from the DNA. The table lists about 200,000 clones, 85% of them singletons. CDR3 length equals 15 residues. Germline V lookup: CDR1 SGHTA, CDR2 FQGNSA. J gave up 6 bases and V 1 base, and 9 bases lay outside the gene matches. This receptor was taken from a man between 40 and 49 years old who had recovered from COVID-19. The sample taken for sequencing was PBMCs or T cells enriched from blood (not recorded which). The chain has TRBV7-2 and TRBJ2-7, with 7 positions matching TRBD2. In nucleotides, the CDR3 is TGTGCCAGCAGCTTAGATCTACCTAGCGGACTCGAGCAGTACTTC. Translation gives CASSLDLPSGLEQYF.